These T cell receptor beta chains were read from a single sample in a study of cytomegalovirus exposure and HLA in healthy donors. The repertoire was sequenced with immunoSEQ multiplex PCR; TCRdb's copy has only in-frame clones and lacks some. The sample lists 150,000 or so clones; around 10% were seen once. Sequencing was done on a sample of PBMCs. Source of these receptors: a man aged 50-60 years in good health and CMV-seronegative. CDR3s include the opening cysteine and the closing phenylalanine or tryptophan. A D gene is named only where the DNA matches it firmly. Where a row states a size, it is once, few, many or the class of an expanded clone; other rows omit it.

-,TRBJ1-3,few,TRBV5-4,TGTGCCCGATATGAACCGGGACTCTCTGGAAACACCATATATTTT,CARYEPGLSGNTIYF
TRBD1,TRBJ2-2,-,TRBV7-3,TGTGCCAGCAGCCCTCCCCGGACAGGCCACACCGGGGAGCTGTTTTTT,CASSPPRTGHTGELFF
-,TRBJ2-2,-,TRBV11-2,TGTGCCAGCAGCTTAGATTCGGCTAGCTACACCGGGGAGCTGTTTTTT,CASSLDSASYTGELFF
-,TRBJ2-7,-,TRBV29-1,TGCAGCGCAAAACAGGGCCGCAACTCCTACGAGCAGTACTTC,CSAKQGRNSYEQYF
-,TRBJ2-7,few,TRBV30,TGTGCCTGGAGCCCCAGGGGGGTGGGCGAGCAGTACTTC,CAWSPRGVGEQYF
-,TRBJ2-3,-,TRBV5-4,TGTGCCAGCAGCTTAATTAGCGGCAGCACAGATACGCAGTATTTT,CASSLISGSTDTQYF
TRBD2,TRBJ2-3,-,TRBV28,TGTGCCAGCGCGGGAGTCCGCCGGGATACGCAGTATTTT,CASAGVRRDTQYF
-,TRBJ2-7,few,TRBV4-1,TGCGCCAGCAGCCAAGGTTACGGGAGTCTCGACGAGCAGTACTTC,CASSQGYGSLDEQYF
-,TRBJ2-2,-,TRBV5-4,TGTGCCAGCAGCTTGGGTCCGGGGGATGGGCACACCGGGGAGCTGTTTTTT,CASSLGPGDGHTGELFF
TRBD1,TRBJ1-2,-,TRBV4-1,TGCGCCAGCAGCCACCAGGGACAGGGGCAAAACTATGGCTACACCTTC,CASSHQGQGQNYGYTF
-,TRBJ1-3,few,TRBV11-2,TGTGCCAGCAGCTTATTGGGCGACAGTACAATAGGAAACACCATATATTTT,CASSLLGDSTIGNTIYF
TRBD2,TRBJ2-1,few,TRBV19,TGTGCCAGTAGACTTACTAGCGGAGTCGACAATGAGCAGTTCTTC,CASRLTSGVDNEQFF
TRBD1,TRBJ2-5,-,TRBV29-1,TGCAGCGTTACCGGGACAGGGGAGGGGGATCGGGAGACCCAGTACTTC,CSVTGTGEGDRETQYF
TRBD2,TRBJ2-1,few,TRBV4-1,TGCGCCAGCAGCCAAGTAACTAGCGGTTTGGATGAGCAGTTCTTC,CASSQVTSGLDEQFF
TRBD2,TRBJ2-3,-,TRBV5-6,TGTGCCAGCAGCTTGGTGCGGGAGTTCACAGATACGCAGTATTTT,CASSLVREFTDTQYF
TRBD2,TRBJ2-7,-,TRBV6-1,TGTGCCAGCAGGGTCGGGGGGGCATCCTACGAGCAGTACTTC,CASRVGGASYEQYF
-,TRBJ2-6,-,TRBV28,TGTGCCAGCAGCCTACTCCCTGGGGCCAACGTCCTGACTTTC,CASSLLPGANVLTF
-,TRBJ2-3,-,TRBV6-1,TGTGCCAGCAACCCTAGCGGCACAGATACGCAGTATTTT,CASNPSGTDTQYF
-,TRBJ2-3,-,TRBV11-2,TGTGCCAGCAGCCCGGAGGTGTCTAGAGATACGCAGTATTTT,CASSPEVSRDTQYF
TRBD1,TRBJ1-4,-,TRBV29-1,TGCAGCGCGAACGACAGGGGGACAACTAATGAAAAACTGTTTTTT,CSANDRGTTNEKLFF
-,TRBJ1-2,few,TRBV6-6,TGTGCCAGCAGTTACTCATCGGACTCGATTAACTATGGCTACACCTTC,CASSYSSDSINYGYTF
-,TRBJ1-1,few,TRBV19,TGTGCCAGTAGTATAGTCAAAGCGAACACTGAAGCTTTCTTT,CASSIVKANTEAFF
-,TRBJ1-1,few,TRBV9,TGTGCCAGCAGCGTTCGACGGGACATTGCATCTCTAGAGAACACTGAAGCTTTCTTT,CASSVRRDIASLENTEAFF
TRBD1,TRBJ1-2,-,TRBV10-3,TGTGCCATCAGACAGGGGACGGGGACCGCTGGATTGGACTATGGCTACACCTTC,CAIRQGTGTAGLDYGYTF
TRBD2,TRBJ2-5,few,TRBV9,TGTGCCAGCAGCGTAGTTGCAGGGATCGGGGGGGAGACCCAGTACTTC,CASSVVAGIGGETQYF
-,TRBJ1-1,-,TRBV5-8,TGTGCCAGCAGATCCAGACAGGTTGTGTCTAAAGCTTTCTTT,CASRSRQVVSKAFF
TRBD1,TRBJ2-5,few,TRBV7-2,TGTGCCAGCAGCTTAGACAGGGGTGGAGAGACCCAGTACTTC,CASSLDRGGETQYF
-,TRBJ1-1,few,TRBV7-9,TGTGCCAGCAGCTCCAAGGGACTGCAGAACACTGAAGCTTTCTTT,CASSSKGLQNTEAFF
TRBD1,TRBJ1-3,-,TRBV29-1,TGCAGCGTTAGAGGGACAGGCAGCTCTGGAAACACCATATATTTT,CSVRGTGSSGNTIYF
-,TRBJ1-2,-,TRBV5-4,TGTGCCAGCAGCTTGGACGAACAGGGTAACTATGGCTACACCTTC,CASSLDEQGNYGYTF
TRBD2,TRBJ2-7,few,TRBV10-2,TGCGCCAGCAGTTCTCTAGCGGGAGTTAAGGTCGAGCAGTACTTC,CASSSLAGVKVEQYF
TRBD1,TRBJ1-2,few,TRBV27,TGTGCCAGCAGTGCCCGTGAGACAGGGCCTTATGGCTACACCTTC,CASSARETGPYGYTF
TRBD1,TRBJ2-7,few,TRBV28,TGTGCCAGCAGTTTCCTCGACAGGGGGGGTTACGAGCAGTACTTC,CASSFLDRGGYEQYF
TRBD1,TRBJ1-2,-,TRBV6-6,TGTGCCAGCAGTTTGACAGGGGACTATGGCTACACCTTC,CASSLTGDYGYTF
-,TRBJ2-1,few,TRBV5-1,TGCGCCAGCAGCTTGGTGGGCGATGAGCAGTTCTTC,CASSLVGDEQFF
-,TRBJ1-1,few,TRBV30,TGTGCCTGGAGGGACGGTAGGGGGAACACTGAAGCTTTCTTT,CAWRDGRGNTEAFF
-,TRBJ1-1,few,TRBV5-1,TGCGCCAGCAACCCCGACGGGGATCCGAACACTGAAGCTTTCTTT,CASNPDGDPNTEAFF
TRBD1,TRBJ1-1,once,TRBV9,TGTGCCAGCAGCGCAAGGGACAGGTCGAACACTGAAGCTTTCTTT,CASSARDRSNTEAFF
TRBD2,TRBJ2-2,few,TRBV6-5,TGTGCCAGCAAGGGACTAGCGGGAGACACCGGGGAGCTGTTTTTT,CASKGLAGDTGELFF
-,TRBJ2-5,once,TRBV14,TGTGCCAGCAGCCATACCGGGAACTGGGAAGAGACCCAGTACTTC,CASSHTGNWEETQYF
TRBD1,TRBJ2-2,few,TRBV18,TGTGCCAGCTCACCCGGGACAGGGAACACCGGGGAGCTGTTTTTT,CASSPGTGNTGELFF
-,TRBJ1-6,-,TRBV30,TGTGCCTGGAGCCAGGTTGGTTCGAATTCACCCCTCCACTTT,CAWSQVGSNSPLHF
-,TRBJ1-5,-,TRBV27,TGTGCCAGCAGTTTACGCTCCGGAAGGGGCAATTCCAATCAGGCCCAGCATTTT,CASSLRSGRGNSNQAQHF
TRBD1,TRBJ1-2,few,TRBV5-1,TGCGCCAGCAGCCCGGGGACAGGGGGGGTCTATGGCTACACCTTC,CASSPGTGGVYGYTF
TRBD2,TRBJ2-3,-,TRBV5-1,TGCGCCAGCAGCTCCTCGGGAGGAGGGGATACGCAGTATTTT,CASSSSGGGDTQYF
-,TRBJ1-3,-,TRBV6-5,TGTGCCAGCAGTGCCGACAGGAGCTCTGGAAACACCATATATTTT,CASSADRSSGNTIYF
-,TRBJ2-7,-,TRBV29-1,TGCAGCGTTGAAGGCGCCTACGAGCAGTACTTC,CSVEGAYEQYF
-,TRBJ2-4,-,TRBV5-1,TGCGCCAGCAGCTCGAGTGAAGGGGGGGCGGCTCTAGCCAAAAACATTCAGTACTTC,CASSSSEGGAALAKNIQYF
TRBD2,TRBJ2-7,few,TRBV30,TGTGCCTGGAGTAATAGCGGGACCAGGCAGTACTTC,CAWSNSGTRQYF
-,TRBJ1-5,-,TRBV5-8,TGTGCCAGCATCCGACAAGACAATCAGCCCCAGCATTTT,CASIRQDNQPQHF
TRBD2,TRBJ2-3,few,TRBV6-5,TGTGCCAGCAGTTACGGGACTAGCGGGGCGGGGGATACGCAGTATTTT,CASSYGTSGAGDTQYF
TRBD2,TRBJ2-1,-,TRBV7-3,TGTGCCAGCAGCTTACAAGGACTAGCGGGAAGTGAGCAGTTCTTC,CASSLQGLAGSEQFF
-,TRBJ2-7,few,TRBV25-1,TGTGCCGGTCAGGGACAACAACTCTCCTACGAGCAGTACTTC,CAGQGQQLSYEQYF
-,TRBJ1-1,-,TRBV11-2,TGTGCCAGCAGCTCCCCCCCGGGGGGCACTGAAGCTTTCTTT,CASSSPPGGTEAFF